This TCR beta chain was recorded in a study of response to subunit inactivated influenza vaccine. Study-wide results and caveats: Authors suggested each seasonal flu vaccination may recruit only limited numbers of new T cells.

TCRdb processed the RT-PCR reads anew with MiXCR; each CDR3 protein has one entry. Of 650,000 to 800,000 distinct CDR3 sequences listed, approximately 15% are singletons. To note about this clonotype: Its antigen is not known.

V was shortened by 4 bases and J by 10 bases, with 11 bases between the two germline ends. The CDR3 has 12 residues. The V gene's germline CDR1 is SGHVS and CDR2 FNYEAQ. This specimen consisted of PBMCs from blood, obtained approximately 15 days before vaccination. The J gene is TRBJ2-1, the V gene TRBV7-6, with D uncertain. The clonotype was recovered from a man in his fifties or sixties who received an inactivated influenza vaccine. Here the CDR3 reads CASSSSIGEQFF. CDR3 DNA: TGTGCCAGCAGCTCAAGCATCGGCGAGCAGTTCTTC.